This T cell receptor beta chain appears in the sequencing data of a study of blood T cell repertoires in COVID-19. On the study more broadly: Donors in the United States, Italy and Spain gave samples during acute or convalescent COVID-19. T cells, B-cell-depleted T cells, or PBMCs supplied cDNA or gDNA.

With 1 base removed from V and 9 bases from J, the gap between germline ends came to 5 bases. This CDR3 is 11 amino acids long. Germline V gene sequence: CDR1 SGDLS, CDR2 YYNGEE. As processed by the authors: Reference gene primer amplification yielded estimated nucleated cell counts. Measured with immunoSEQ multiplex PCR; TCRdb has only the in-frame clones, and not every one. The V and J calls and the clone size are those of that table, but D and trimming were determined from the DNA. The sample includes 200,000 to 250,000 clones, approximately 86% of them seen just once. The clonotype was recovered from a woman in her twenties or thirties with COVID-19, enrolled during active disease. Input material: peripheral blood. V usage is TRBV9 and J usage is TRBJ2-1; D unclear. Written as DNA, the CDR3 is TGTGCCAGCAGCGTAATCGGTGAGCAGTTCTTC. Protein: CASSVIGEQFF.